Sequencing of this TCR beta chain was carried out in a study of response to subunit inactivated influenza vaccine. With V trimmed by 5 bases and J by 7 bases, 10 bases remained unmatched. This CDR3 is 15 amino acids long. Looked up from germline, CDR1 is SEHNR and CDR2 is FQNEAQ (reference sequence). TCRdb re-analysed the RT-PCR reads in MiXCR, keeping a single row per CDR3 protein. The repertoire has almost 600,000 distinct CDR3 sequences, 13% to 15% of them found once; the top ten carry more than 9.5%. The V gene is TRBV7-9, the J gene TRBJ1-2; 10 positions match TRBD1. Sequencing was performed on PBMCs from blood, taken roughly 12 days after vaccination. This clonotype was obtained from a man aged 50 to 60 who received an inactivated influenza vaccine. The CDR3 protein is CASSTRQGASGGYTF. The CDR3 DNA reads TGTGCCAGCAGCACCAGACAGGGGGCCTCGGGTGGCTACACCTTC.